This TCR beta chain comes out of a study of response to subunit inactivated influenza vaccine. Using its own MiXCR run on the RT-PCR reads, TCRdb lists one record per CDR3 protein. The profile shows about 620,000 distinct CDR3 sequences, around 10% of them singletons. Germline V gene sequence: CDR1 SGHTA, CDR2 FQGTGA. The junction had 8 bases not matched to a gene; V was cut back by 4 bases and J by 2 bases. This CDR3 comprises 16 residues. This sample was shared with a second study, whose subject was T cells expressing NK-cell markers. That report adds: Researchers built TCR beta cDNA using 5'RACE template switching with UMIs. Sorted CD3+CD56+NKG2C+, CD3+CD56+NKG2C- and CD3+CD56-NKG2C+ T cells supplied TCR beta repertoires. In several experiments, sorting was restricted to alpha-beta TCR T cells by an anti-gamma-delta TCR antibody. Of the CD8+ T cells in a handful of donors, roughly 1.0-7.5% belonged to dominant NKG2C+ clonotypes. These same clonotypes (in four donors) also led the CD3+CD56-NKG2C+ fraction.

This chain connects TRBV7-3 to TRBJ2-1; 7 bases map to TRBD1. The specimen comprised PBMCs from blood, sampled on the day of vaccination. The receptor was isolated from a man aged 50 to 59 who received an inactivated influenza vaccine. In DNA, the CDR3 is TGTGCCAGCAGCTCCAGACCGGGACAGACCTACAATGAGCAGTTCTTC. Its protein is CASSSRPGQTYNEQFF.